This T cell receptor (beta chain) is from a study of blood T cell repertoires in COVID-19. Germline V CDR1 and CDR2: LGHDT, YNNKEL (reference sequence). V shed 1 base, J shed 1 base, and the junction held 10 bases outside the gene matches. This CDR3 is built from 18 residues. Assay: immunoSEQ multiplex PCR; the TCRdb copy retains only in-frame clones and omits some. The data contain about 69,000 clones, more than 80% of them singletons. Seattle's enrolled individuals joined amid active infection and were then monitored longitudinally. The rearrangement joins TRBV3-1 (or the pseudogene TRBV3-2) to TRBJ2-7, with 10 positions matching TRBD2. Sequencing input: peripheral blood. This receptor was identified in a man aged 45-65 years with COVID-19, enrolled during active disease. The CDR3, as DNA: TGTGCCAGCAGCCAAGGGTTTACTAGCGGGGTCCTATCCTACGAGCAGTACTTC. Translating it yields CASSQGFTSGVLSYEQYF.